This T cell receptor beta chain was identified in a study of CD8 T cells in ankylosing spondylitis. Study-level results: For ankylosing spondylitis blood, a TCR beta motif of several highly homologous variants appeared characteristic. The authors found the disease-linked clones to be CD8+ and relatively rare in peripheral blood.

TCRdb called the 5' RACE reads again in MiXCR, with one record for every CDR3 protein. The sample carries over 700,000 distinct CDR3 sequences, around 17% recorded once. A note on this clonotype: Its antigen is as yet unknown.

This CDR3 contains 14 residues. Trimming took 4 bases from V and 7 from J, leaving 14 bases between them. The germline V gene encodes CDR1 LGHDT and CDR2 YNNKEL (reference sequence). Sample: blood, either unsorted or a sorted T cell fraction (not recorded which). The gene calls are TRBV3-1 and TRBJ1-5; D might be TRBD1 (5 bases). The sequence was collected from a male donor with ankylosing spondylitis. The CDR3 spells CASSPWDSGQPQHF. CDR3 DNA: TGTGCCAGCAGCCCCTGGGACTCCGGGCAGCCCCAGCATTTT.